These 31 T cell receptor beta chains originate from one sample sequenced in a study of blood T cell repertoires in COVID-19. Data came from immunoSEQ multiplex PCR; TCRdb stores just in-frame clones and leaves some out. This sample carries 300,000 to 500,000 clones, approximately 91% of them seen once, and the ten largest clones take roughly 2%. Sequenced: PBMCs or T cells enriched from blood (not recorded which). Receptors were obtained from a woman between 40 and 55 years old with acute COVID-19.

The chain has TRBV2 and TRBJ1-2, with D possibly TRBD1 on 5 matching bases. From germline, CDR1 is SNHLY and CDR2 FYNNEI. Between the trimmed V and J ends, which lost 1 base and 4 bases, there was a span of 10 bases. The CDR3 has 14 residues. This CDR3 is CASSEGTQGYGYTF. The CDR3 DNA reads TGTGCCAGCAGTGAAGGGACCCAGGGCTATGGCTACACCTTC.

This sequence joins TRBV11-2 and TRBJ1-5; maybe TRBD1 (6 bases). The CDR3 has 14 residues. CDR1 is SGHAT, CDR2 FQNNGV, per germline. The V end was cut by 0 bases, the J end by 6 bases, with 9 bases between. CDR3 nucleotides: TGTGCCAGCAGCTTAGATGGGGGCGTTCAGCCCCAGCATTTT. Protein product: CASSLDGGVQPQHF.

The gene calls are TRBV6-4 and TRBJ1-2, with 7 bases matching TRBD1. The CDR3 loop spans 13 amino acids. After removal of 5 bases from V and 2 bases from J, the junction contained 2 bases not matched to a gene. CDR1 MRHNA and CDR2 SNTAGT come from the germline V gene. The CDR3 DNA follows: TGTGCCAGCAGTCGGGGACAGAACTATGGCTACACCTTC. Protein product: CASSRGQNYGYTF.

The genes are TRBV2 and TRBJ1-2; perhaps TRBD1 as D (5 bases). V gave up 4 bases and J gave up 4 bases, with 10 bases separating them. The CDR3 spans 13 residues. Germline V gene sequence: CDR1 SNHLY, CDR2 FYNNEI. The CDR3 bases are TGTGCCAGCAGTGGACAGTCGGTCTATGGCTACACCTTC. Residues: CASSGQSVYGYTF.

The chain uses TRBV3-1 (or the pseudogene TRBV3-2) and TRBJ2-3, with D possibly TRBD1 on 6 matching bases. CDR1 is LGHDT and CDR2 is YNNKEL in the germline V gene (reference sequence). The CDR3 totals 16 residues. The germline V and J ends were trimmed by 1 base and 6 bases, with 17 bases remaining between them. CDR3: CASSQAGQSLGDTQYF. The CDR3 nucleotides read TGTGCCAGCAGCCAAGCCGGACAGAGCCTCGGGGATACGCAGTATTTT.

The V and J genes are TRBV6-6 and TRBJ1-1, with 7 positions matching TRBD1. CDR3 length equals 16 residues. The junction had 8 bases not matched to a gene; V was cut back by 4 bases and J by 0 bases. Looked up from germline, CDR1 is MNHNY and CDR2 is SVGAGI (reference sequence). The CDR3 coding sequence is TGTGCCAGCAGTTTGAGGGGGCAGGGGATGAACACTGAAGCTTTCTTT. As protein: CASSLRGQGMNTEAFF.

The chain carries TRBV4-1 and TRBJ2-5; 11 bases fit TRBD2. The length of the CDR3 is 16 residues. Germline V lookup: CDR1 MGHRA, CDR2 YSYEKL. V dropped 0 bases and J dropped 7; count of bases not matched to a gene: 7. CDR3 DNA sequence: TGCGCCAGCAGCCAAGATAGCGGGGGGGCCTCATGGACCCAGTACTTC. It translates to CASSQDSGGASWTQYF.

The V and J genes are TRBV4-2 and TRBJ2-2, with 8 bases matching TRBD2. Germline CDR1 is LGHNA and CDR2 is YNFKEQ. The CDR3 covers 16 residues. With V trimmed by 4 bases and J by 3 bases, 7 bases remained unmatched. CDR3 region: CASSLSTGGDTGELFF. DNA of the CDR3: TGTGCCAGCAGCCTCTCTACGGGGGGGGACACCGGGGAGCTGTTTTTT.

The rearrangement uses TRBV25-1 and TRBJ1-2, with D possibly TRBD1 on 5 matching bases. This CDR3 is 15 amino acids long. CDR1 and CDR2 (germline): MGHDK, SYGVNS. The V gene lost 1 base and the J gene lost 0 bases, with 9 bases spanning the gap. In DNA, the CDR3 is TGTGCCAGCAGTGAATGGGGCACTCCTAACTATGGCTACACCTTC. Amino acids: CASSEWGTPNYGYTF.

The chain is built from TRBV6-1 and TRBJ2-7, with 9 bases identical to TRBD2. From germline, CDR1 is MNHNS and CDR2 SASEGT. V dropped 4 bases and J dropped 0; count of bases not matched to a gene: 7. The CDR3 length is 16 residues. In DNA form, the CDR3 reads TGTGCCAGCAGTGTCCTTGCGGGGGGGAGCTCCTACGAGCAGTACTTC. This translates into CASSVLAGGSSYEQYF.

The gene calls are TRBV9 and TRBJ2-7; possible D gene TRBD1, 6 bases. The ends were cut back, 0 bases at V and 3 bases at J, with 16 bases in the middle. The CDR3 extends over 16 amino acids. Germline loops: CDR1 SGDLS, CDR2 YYNGEE. CDR3 DNA: TGTGCCAGCAGCGTAGCCCCTAGACAGGTCGGCTACGAGCAGTACTTC. Its translation: CASSVAPRQVGYEQYF.

The chain has TRBV10-3 and TRBJ1-6; weak D call: TRBD1 (5 bases). The CDR3 contains 15 residues. The V and J ends lost 3 bases and 6 bases respectively, with 12 bases between them. Germline V CDR1 and CDR2: ENHRY, SYGVKD. The CDR3 DNA sequence: TGTGCCATCAGTGAAAGGGCAGGGTTTAATTCACCCCTCCACTTT. It encodes CAISERAGFNSPLHF.

The chain joins TRBV10-3 to TRBJ2-7; 7 bases agree with TRBD1. Trimming took 10 bases from V and 0 from J; bases not matched to a gene: 3. This CDR3 contains 12 residues. Per the germline V gene, CDR1 is ENHRY and CDR2 is SYGVKD. The CDR3 sequence: CATWDSSYEQYF. DNA of the CDR3: TGTGCCACATGGGACAGCTCCTACGAGCAGTACTTC.

This clone came up once. This rearrangement joins TRBV30 to TRBJ1-2, with TRBD1 matching 8 bases. Unmatched junction bases numbered 6, after V lost 2 bases and J lost 7 bases. The germline gives CDR1 GTSNPN, CDR2 SVGIG (reference sequence). The CDR3 totals 13 residues. Written as DNA, the CDR3 is TGTGCCTGGAGTTTCAGGACAGGGTCTGGCTACACCTTC. Amino acid sequence: CAWSFRTGSGYTF.

The CDR3 sequence: CASSQADRENQPQHF. Written as DNA, the CDR3 is TGCGCCAGCAGCCAAGCTGACAGGGAAAATCAGCCCCAGCATTTT. The chain has TRBV4-1 and TRBJ1-5; 7 positions match TRBD1. Germline CDR1 is MGHRA and CDR2 is YSYEKL. Trimming cost V 1 base and J 4 bases; bases outside gene matches: 4. This CDR3 is 15 amino acids long.

The chain joins TRBV5-1 to TRBJ1-3, with D possibly TRBD1 on 5 matching bases. This CDR3 is 16 amino acids long. Trimming cost V 4 bases and J 1 base, with 15 bases left between them. Per germline, CDR1 SGHRS and CDR2 YFSETQ. In nucleotides, the CDR3 is TGCGCCAGCAGCCCCAACTCCCGGACATCTGGAAACACCATATATTTT. Translated: CASSPNSRTSGNTIYF.

The CDR3 spells CASSAGRYNEKLFF. Written as DNA, the CDR3 is TGCGCCAGCAGCGCAGGCCGGTATAATGAAAAACTGTTTTTT. The chain uses TRBV5-1 and TRBJ1-4, with D hard to call. Germline V gives CDR1 SGHRS, CDR2 YFSETQ. This CDR3 comprises 14 residues. Trimming took off 4 bases at V and 4 bases at J, with 11 bases between the two ends.

The chain uses TRBV6-5 and TRBJ2-7, with D possibly TRBD2 on 6 matching bases. The CDR3 spans 14 residues. The germline V gene has CDR1 MNHEY and CDR2 SVGAGI. The V end lost 5 bases, the J end lost 5 bases, and 16 bases lay between the germline ends. CDR3 amino acids: CASSLSRGLDEQYF. The CDR3 region has the DNA TGTGCCAGCAGTCTCTCTCGGGGGTTGGACGAGCAGTACTTC.

In regard to this clone: This CDR3 is also generated by other DNA sequences in the sample. The chain joins TRBV18 to TRBJ1-1; 8 bases are shared with TRBD1. The germline V gene has CDR1 KGHSH and CDR2 LQKENI. The CDR3 has 15 residues. The junction had 4 bases not matched to a gene; V was cut back by 2 bases and J by 2 bases. The CDR3 nucleotides read TGTGCCAGCTCACCAGGCGACAGGGGAAACACTGAAGCTTTCTTT. It encodes CASSPGDRGNTEAFF.

This CDR3 reads CASSSVPGEKYF. In DNA form, the CDR3 reads TGTGCCAGCAGCTCGGTTCCGGGGGAGAAGTACTTC. This chain uses TRBV7-9 with TRBJ2-7; tentatively, D is TRBD2 (6 bases). Germline CDR1 and CDR2: SEHNR and FQNEAQ (reference sequence). V lost 4 bases and J lost 11, with 15 bases in between. This CDR3 has 12 amino acids.

J is TRBJ2-5 and V is TRBV5-1; the match to TRBD2 covers 9 bases. This CDR3 spans 15 amino acids. The trim removed 4 bases at V and 5 bases at J, leaving 9 bases unmatched. Germline V gene lookup returns CDR1 SGHRS and CDR2 YFSETQ. The CDR3 nucleotides read TGCGCCAGCAGCCTCATAGCGGGGGTAAGGGAGACCCAGTACTTC. This gives the protein CASSLIAGVRETQYF.

This clone was counted once. This chain links TRBV12-3 or TRBV12-4 with TRBJ2-1; D ambiguous. This CDR3 has 13 residues. V gave up 2 bases and J gave up 6 bases, with 8 bases separating them. The CDR3 DNA sequence: TGTGCCAGCAGTTTACGATCTAGCAATGAGCAGTTCTTC. This sequence encodes CASSLRSSNEQFF.

The rearrangement uses TRBV27 and TRBJ2-1; TRBD2 matches at 8 bases. The CDR3 has 16 amino acids. Looked up from germline, CDR1 is MNHEY and CDR2 is SMNVEV (reference sequence). J was trimmed by 2 bases and V by 6 bases; bases with no gene match: 9. This CDR3 reads CASSPTSGRPYNEQFF. In nucleotides, the CDR3 is TGTGCCAGCAGCCCTACGAGCGGGAGACCCTACAATGAGCAGTTCTTC.

The chain employs TRBV5-4 and TRBJ2-2; possibly TRBD1 for D (6 bases). The CDR3 sequence is 14 residues long. Germline CDR1 is SGHNT and CDR2 is YYREEE (reference sequence). V gave up 4 bases and J gave up 1 base, with 8 bases separating them. The CDR3 here is CASSLRGNTGELFF. CDR3 DNA: TGTGCCAGCAGCCTCAGGGGGAACACCGGGGAGCTGTTTTTT.

V gene TRBV3-1 (or the pseudogene TRBV3-2) combines with J gene TRBJ1-1; unclear D gene. The CDR3 length is 13 residues. CDR1 is LGHDT, CDR2 YNNKEL, per germline (reference sequence). V was cut by 0 bases and J by 5 bases, with 7 bases left in between. The CDR3: CASSQERRTEAFF. CDR3 in DNA: TGTGCCAGCAGCCAAGAGCGGCGTACTGAAGCTTTCTTT.

The chain has TRBV27 and TRBJ1-2; weak D call: TRBD1 (5 bases). Germline V gives CDR1 MNHEY, CDR2 SMNVEV (reference sequence). The ends were cut back, 8 bases at V and 6 bases at J, with 16 bases in the middle. This CDR3 spans 13 amino acids. The CDR3, as DNA: TGTGCCAGCCCAATCCGGGGGATGCATGGCTACACCTTC. This encodes CASPIRGMHGYTF.

The V call is TRBV3-1 (or the pseudogene TRBV3-2), the J call TRBJ1-1, with D possibly TRBD1 on 5 matching bases. The CDR3 contains 15 residues. Between the trimmed V and J ends, which lost 3 bases and 6 bases, there was a span of 17 bases. Germline CDR1 and CDR2: LGHDT and YNNKEL (reference sequence). CDR3 amino acids: CASSHSESGGAEAFF. In nucleotides, the CDR3 is TGTGCCAGCAGCCATTCTGAGAGCGGGGGGGCTGAAGCTTTCTTT.

The chain joins TRBV6-5 to TRBJ1-3; D perhaps matches TRBD1 (6 bases). The CDR3 loop spans 15 amino acids. Germline lookup yields CDR1 MNHEY and CDR2 SVGAGI. V shed 4 bases and J shed 2 bases, with 12 bases lying between them. The CDR3, as DNA: TGTGCCAGCAGTTCGGCCGGGGACACTGGAAACACCATATATTTT. As protein: CASSSAGDTGNTIYF.

The V call is TRBV7-8, the J call TRBJ2-7, with 8 bases that match TRBD1. The CDR3 is 14 residues long. Germline V CDR1 and CDR2: SGHVS, FQNEAQ. V dropped 3 bases and J dropped 6; count of bases not matched to a gene: 7. The CDR3 loop reads CASSLDRALSEQYF. The CDR3 nucleotides read TGTGCCAGCAGCTTGGACAGGGCCTTAAGCGAGCAGTACTTC.

The chain links TRBV12-5 to TRBJ1-1, with 11 bases identical to TRBD1. The CDR3 is 20 amino acids. V was clipped by 0 bases and J by 1 base; unmatched bases: 13. Germline loops: CDR1 LGHNT, CDR2 FRNRAP. CDR3 residues: CASGLVPIPPGQGENTEAFF. CDR3 sequence (DNA): TGTGCTAGTGGTTTGGTACCCATACCCCCGGGACAGGGGGAGAACACTGAAGCTTTCTTT.

This chain links TRBV6-6 with TRBJ1-4; tentative D call: TRBD1 (6 bases). Trimming pared 6 bases from V and 6 bases from J, leaving 32 bases between. Germline lookup yields CDR1 MNHNY and CDR2 SVGAGI (reference sequence). CDR3 length: 20 amino acids. In nucleotides, the CDR3 is TGTGCCAGCAGCCATATGTTTATCGGACGGGAAGTGGGGGCGGATGAAAAACTGTTTTTT. It codes for CASSHMFIGREVGADEKLFF.